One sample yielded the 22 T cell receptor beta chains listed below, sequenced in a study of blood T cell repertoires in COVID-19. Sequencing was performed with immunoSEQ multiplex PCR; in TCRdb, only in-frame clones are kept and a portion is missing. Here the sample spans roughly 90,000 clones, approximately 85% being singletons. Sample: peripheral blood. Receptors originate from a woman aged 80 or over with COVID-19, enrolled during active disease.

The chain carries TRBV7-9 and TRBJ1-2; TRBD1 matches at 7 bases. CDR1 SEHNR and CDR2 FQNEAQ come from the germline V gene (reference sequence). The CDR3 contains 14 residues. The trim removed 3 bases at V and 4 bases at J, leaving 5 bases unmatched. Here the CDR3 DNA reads TGTGCCAGCAGCTTTACAGGGGCAATCTATGGCTACACCTTC. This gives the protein CASSFTGAIYGYTF.

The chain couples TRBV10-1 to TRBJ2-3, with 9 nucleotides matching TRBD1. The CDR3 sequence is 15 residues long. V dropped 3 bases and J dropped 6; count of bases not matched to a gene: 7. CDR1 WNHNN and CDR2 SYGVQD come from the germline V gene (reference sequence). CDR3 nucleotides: TGCGCCAGCAGTGATCTGACAGGGGGTAGGGATACGCAGTATTTT. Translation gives CASSDLTGGRDTQYF.

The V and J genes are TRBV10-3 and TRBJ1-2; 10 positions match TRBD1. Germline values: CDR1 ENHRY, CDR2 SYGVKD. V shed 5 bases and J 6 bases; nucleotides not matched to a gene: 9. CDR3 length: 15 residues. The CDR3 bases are TGTGCCATCAGTTCTACCGGGACAGGGGATCATGGCTACACCTTC. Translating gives CAISSTGTGDHGYTF.

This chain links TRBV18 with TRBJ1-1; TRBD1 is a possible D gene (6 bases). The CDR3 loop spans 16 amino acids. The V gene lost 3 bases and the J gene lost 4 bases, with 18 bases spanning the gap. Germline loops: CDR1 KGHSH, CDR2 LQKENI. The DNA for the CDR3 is TGTGCCAGCTCACCGTTTATGTCAGGGGTAGGCACTGAAGCTTTCTTT. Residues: CASSPFMSGVGTEAFF.

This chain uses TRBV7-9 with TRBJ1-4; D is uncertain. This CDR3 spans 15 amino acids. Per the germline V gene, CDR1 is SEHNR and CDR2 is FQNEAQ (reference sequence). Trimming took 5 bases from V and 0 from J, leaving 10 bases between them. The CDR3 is CASSVITATNEKLFF. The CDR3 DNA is TGTGCCAGCAGCGTCATTACAGCAACTAATGAAAAACTGTTTTTT.

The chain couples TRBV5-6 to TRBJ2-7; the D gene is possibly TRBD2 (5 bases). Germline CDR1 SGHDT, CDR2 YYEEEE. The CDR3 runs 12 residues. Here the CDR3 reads CAAPRVTYEQYF. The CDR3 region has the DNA TGTGCGGCGCCGAGGGTAACCTACGAGCAGTACTTC.

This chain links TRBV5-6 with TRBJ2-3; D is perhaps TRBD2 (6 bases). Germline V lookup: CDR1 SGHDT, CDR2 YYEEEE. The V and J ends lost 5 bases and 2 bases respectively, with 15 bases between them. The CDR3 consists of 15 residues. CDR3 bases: TGTGCCAGCAGTTCGGGACTCCTGAACACAGATACGCAGTATTTT. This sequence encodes CASSSGLLNTDTQYF.

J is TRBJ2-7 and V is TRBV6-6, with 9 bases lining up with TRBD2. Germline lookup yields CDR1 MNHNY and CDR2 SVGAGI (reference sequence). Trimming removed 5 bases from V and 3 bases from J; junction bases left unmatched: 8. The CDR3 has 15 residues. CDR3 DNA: TGTGCCAGCAGTCCCCGACTAGCGGAGAACTACGAGCAGTACTTC. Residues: CASSPRLAENYEQYF.

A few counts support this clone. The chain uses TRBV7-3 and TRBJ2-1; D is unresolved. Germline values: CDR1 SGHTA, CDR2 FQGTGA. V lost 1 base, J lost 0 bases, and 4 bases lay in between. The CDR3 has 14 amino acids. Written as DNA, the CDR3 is TGTGCCAGCAGCTTAAAAGCCTCCTACAATGAGCAGTTCTTC. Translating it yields CASSLKASYNEQFF. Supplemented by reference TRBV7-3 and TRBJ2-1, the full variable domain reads GAGVSQTPSNKVTEKGKYVELRCDPISGHTALYWYRQSLGQGPEFLIYFQGTGAADDSGLPNDRFFAVRPEGSVSTLKIQRTERGDSAVYLCASSLKASYNEQFFGPGTRLTVL.

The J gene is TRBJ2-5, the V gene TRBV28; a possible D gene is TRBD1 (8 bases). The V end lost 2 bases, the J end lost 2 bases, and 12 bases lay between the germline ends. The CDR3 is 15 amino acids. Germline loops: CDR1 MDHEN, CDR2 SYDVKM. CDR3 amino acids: CASSLSGDRQETQYF. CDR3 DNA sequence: TGTGCCAGCAGTTTAAGCGGGGACAGGCAAGAGACCCAGTACTTC. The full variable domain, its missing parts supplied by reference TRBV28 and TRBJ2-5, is DVKVTQSSRYLVKRTGEKVFLECVQDMDHENMFWYRQDPGLGLRLIYFSYDVKMKEKGDIPEGYSVSREKKERFSLILESASTNQTSMYLCASSLSGDRQETQYFGPGTRLLVL.

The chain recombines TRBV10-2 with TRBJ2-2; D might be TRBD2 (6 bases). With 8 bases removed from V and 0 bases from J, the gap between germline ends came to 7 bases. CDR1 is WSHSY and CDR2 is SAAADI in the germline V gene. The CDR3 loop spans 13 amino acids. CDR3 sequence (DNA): TGCGCCAGCCGACTAGCGAACACCGGGGAGCTGTTTTTT. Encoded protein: CASRLANTGELFF.

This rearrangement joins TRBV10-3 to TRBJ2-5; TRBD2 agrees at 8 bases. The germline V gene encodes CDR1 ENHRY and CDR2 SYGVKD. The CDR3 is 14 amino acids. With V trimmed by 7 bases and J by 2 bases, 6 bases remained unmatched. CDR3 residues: CAIKAGGTQETQYF. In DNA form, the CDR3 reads TGTGCCATCAAGGCGGGAGGTACGCAAGAGACCCAGTACTTC.

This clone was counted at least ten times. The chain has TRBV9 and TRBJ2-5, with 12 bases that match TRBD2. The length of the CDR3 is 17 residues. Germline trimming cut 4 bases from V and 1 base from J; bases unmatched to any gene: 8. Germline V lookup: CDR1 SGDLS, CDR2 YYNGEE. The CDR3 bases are TGTGCCAGCAGCCAAACCGGACTAGCGGGATCCCAAGAGACCCAGTACTTC. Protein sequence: CASSQTGLAGSQETQYF.

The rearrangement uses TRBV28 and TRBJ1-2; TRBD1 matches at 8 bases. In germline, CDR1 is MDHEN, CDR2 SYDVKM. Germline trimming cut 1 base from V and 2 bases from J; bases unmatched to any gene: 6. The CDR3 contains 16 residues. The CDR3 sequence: CASSLLGRGPNYGYTF. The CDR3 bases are TGTGCCAGCAGTTTATTAGGCAGGGGGCCAAACTATGGCTACACCTTC.

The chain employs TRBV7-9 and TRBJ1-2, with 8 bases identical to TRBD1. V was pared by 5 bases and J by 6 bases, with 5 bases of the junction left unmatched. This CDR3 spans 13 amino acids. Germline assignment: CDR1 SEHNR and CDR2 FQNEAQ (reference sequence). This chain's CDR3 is CASSPRTGNGYTF. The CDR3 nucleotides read TGTGCCAGCAGCCCCAGGACAGGGAATGGCTACACCTTC.

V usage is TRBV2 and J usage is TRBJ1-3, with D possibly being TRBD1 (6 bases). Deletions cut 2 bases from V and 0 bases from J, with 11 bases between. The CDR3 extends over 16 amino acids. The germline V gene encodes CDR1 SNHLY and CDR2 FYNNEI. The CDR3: CASSEPGHSSGNTIYF. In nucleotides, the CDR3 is TGTGCCAGCAGTGAACCGGGACACAGCTCTGGAAACACCATATATTTT.

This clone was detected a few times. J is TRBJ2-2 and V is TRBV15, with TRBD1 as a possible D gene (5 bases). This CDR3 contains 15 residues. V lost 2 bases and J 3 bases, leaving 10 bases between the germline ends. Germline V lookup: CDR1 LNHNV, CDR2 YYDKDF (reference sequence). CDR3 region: CATSRTRTYTGELFF. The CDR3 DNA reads TGTGCCACCAGCAGAACCAGGACATACACCGGGGAGCTGTTTTTT.

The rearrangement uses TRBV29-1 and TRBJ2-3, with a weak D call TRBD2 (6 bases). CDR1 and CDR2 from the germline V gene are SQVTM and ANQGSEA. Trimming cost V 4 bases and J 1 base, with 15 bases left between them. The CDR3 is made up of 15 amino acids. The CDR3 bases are TGCAGCGTTGGTGTTAGCGGAGGGGGCACAGATACGCAGTATTTT. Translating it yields CSVGVSGGGTDTQYF.

CDR3: CASSPLAPSGRRTDTQYF. CDR3 DNA sequence: TGTGCCAGCAGCCCCCTGGCCCCTAGCGGGAGGCGAACAGATACGCAGTATTTT. The rearrangement links TRBV9 to TRBJ2-3; TRBD2 aligns across 11 bases. In germline, CDR1 is SGDLS, CDR2 YYNGEE. Germline trimming cut 4 bases from V and 3 bases from J; bases unmatched to any gene: 13. This CDR3 spans 18 amino acids.

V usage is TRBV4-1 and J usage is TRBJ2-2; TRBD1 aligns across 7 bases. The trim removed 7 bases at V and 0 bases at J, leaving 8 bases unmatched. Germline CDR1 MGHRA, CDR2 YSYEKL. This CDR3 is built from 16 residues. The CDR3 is CASTTSTGSNTGELFF. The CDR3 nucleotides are TGCGCCAGCACAACTTCGACAGGGTCGAACACCGGGGAGCTGTTTTTT.

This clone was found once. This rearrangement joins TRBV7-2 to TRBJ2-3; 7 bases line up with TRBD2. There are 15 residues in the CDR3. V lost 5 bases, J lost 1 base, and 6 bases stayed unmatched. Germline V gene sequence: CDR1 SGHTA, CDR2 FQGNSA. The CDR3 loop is CASSPLAVGTDTQYF. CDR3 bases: TGTGCCAGCAGCCCCCTAGCGGTGGGCACAGATACGCAGTATTTT.

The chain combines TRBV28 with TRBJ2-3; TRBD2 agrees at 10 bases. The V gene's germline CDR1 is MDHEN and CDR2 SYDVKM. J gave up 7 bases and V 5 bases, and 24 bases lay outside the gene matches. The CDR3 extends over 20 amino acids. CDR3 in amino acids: CASSKRTGRVLAGAVYTQYF. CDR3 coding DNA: TGTGCCAGCAGTAAAAGGACAGGGAGGGTTCTAGCGGGAGCCGTGTATACGCAGTATTTT. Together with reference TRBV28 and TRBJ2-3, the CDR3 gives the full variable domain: DVKVTQSSRYLVKRTGEKVFLECVQDMDHENMFWYRQDPGLGLRLIYFSYDVKMKEKGDIPEGYSVSREKKERFSLILESASTNQTSMYLCASSKRTGRVLAGAVYTQYFGPGTRLTVL.